The 21 T cell receptor beta chains reported below all come from one sample, sequenced in a study of cytomegalovirus exposure and HLA in healthy donors. In the PCR, 60 Vbeta and 13 Jbeta primers were used. Method: immunoSEQ multiplex PCR; TCRdb's copy keeps in-frame clones and lacks some. The sample carries 150,000 to 160,000 clones, 70% to 90% recorded once. The sample was PBMCs. The receptors come from a woman aged 18-30 years in good health and CMV-seronegative.

The chain carries TRBV6-5 and TRBJ2-5; D remains ambiguous. Germline V gene lookup returns CDR1 MNHEY and CDR2 SVGAGI. This CDR3 spans 13 amino acids. V dropped 7 bases and J dropped 6 bases, with 15 bases sitting between them. The DNA for the CDR3 is TGTGCCAGCACCCAACCTTCATGGCAGACCCAGTACTTC. This encodes CASTQPSWQTQYF.

The rearrangement joins TRBV30 to TRBJ2-7; 11 bases line up with TRBD2. The trim removed 3 bases at V and 6 bases at J, leaving 7 bases unmatched. The CDR3 is 14 amino acids. Germline CDR1 is GTSNPN and CDR2 is SVGIG (reference sequence). CDR3 sequence: CAWSKLAGAGEQYF. CDR3 DNA: TGTGCCTGGAGCAAACTAGCGGGAGCCGGCGAGCAGTACTTC.

The chain employs TRBV6-6 and TRBJ2-6; D gene unclear. Germline CDR1 and CDR2: MNHNY and SVGAGI (reference sequence). The V end was cut by 6 bases, the J end by 0 bases, with 9 bases between. This CDR3 has 15 residues. The CDR3 reads CASSPTVSGANVLTF. The DNA for the CDR3 is TGTGCCAGCAGCCCCACAGTCTCTGGGGCCAACGTCCTGACTTTC.

The chain is built from TRBV9 and TRBJ2-5; 7 nucleotides line up with TRBD2. Trimming took 3 bases from V and 4 from J; bases not matched to a gene: 12. Germline-derived CDR1 and CDR2 are SGDLS and YYNGEE. This CDR3 spans 16 amino acids. The CDR3 nucleotides read TGTGCCAGCAGCGGTTCTGCGGGTTGGGGGGGAGAGACCCAGTACTTC. Translating gives CASSGSAGWGGETQYF.

The chain carries TRBV6-6 and TRBJ2-1, with 8 bases fitting TRBD2. Looked up from germline, CDR1 is MNHNY and CDR2 is SVGAGI (reference sequence). This CDR3 region has 16 residues. V dropped 5 bases and J dropped 0; count of bases not matched to a gene: 6. CDR3 in DNA: TGTGCCAGCAGTGGGTGGCTAGCGGGCTCCTACAATGAGCAGTTCTTC. Translating gives CASSGWLAGSYNEQFF.

CDR3 coding DNA: TGTGCCAGCAAGATACAGGGAAGCCATGGCTACACCTTC. Amino acids: CASKIQGSHGYTF. This chain joins TRBV28 and TRBJ1-2, with D possibly TRBD1 on 6 matching bases. Germline V gene lookup returns CDR1 MDHEN and CDR2 SYDVKM. This CDR3 contains 13 residues. V shed 7 bases and J shed 6 bases, with 15 bases lying between them.

This chain links TRBV10-3 with TRBJ2-2; 8 bases map to TRBD2. The V gene's germline CDR1 is ENHRY and CDR2 SYGVKD. This CDR3 is 16 amino acids long. V lost 2 bases, J lost 6 bases, and 8 bases stayed unmatched. CDR3: CAISEPPGLVSGELFF. Written as DNA, the CDR3 is TGTGCCATCAGTGAGCCCCCGGGACTAGTTTCCGGGGAGCTGTTTTTT.

This chain links TRBV6-4 with TRBJ2-1; 8 nucleotides agree with TRBD2. V lost 0 bases and J lost 4; bases outside the gene matches: 5. The CDR3 runs to 16 residues. Per germline, CDR1 MRHNA and CDR2 SNTAGT. CDR3 sequence (DNA): TGTGCCAGCAGTGACTCGGCTAGCGGGTCGTACAATGAGCAGTTCTTC. Translating it yields CASSDSASGSYNEQFF.

In its sample, this clone was seen a few times. The chain joins TRBV4-3 to TRBJ2-7; maybe TRBD1 (5 bases). CDR3 length equals 16 residues. Trimming took 0 bases from V and 1 from J, leaving 13 bases between them. CDR1 is LGHNA, CDR2 YSLEER, per germline. Written as DNA, the CDR3 is TGCGCCAGCAGCCAAGATTTCCGGCAGGGATCCTACGAGCAGTACTTC. This gives the protein CASSQDFRQGSYEQYF.

This chain links TRBV27 with TRBJ2-7; a possible D gene is TRBD1 (5 bases). CDR1 and CDR2 from the germline V gene are MNHEY and SMNVEV (reference sequence). V was clipped by 2 bases and J by 5 bases, with 13 bases between them. This CDR3 region has 14 residues. CDR3 loop: CASSLRTIINEQYF. The CDR3 DNA follows: TGTGCCAGCAGTTTAAGGACAATCATCAACGAGCAGTACTTC.

The rearrangement links TRBV18 to TRBJ2-6, with 7 bases that match TRBD1. This CDR3 contains 17 residues. Germline V gene lookup returns CDR1 KGHSH and CDR2 LQKENI. V lost 1 base, J lost 0 bases, and 3 bases stayed unmatched. CDR3 in amino acids: CASSPRTGDSGANVLTF. CDR3 nucleotides: TGTGCCAGCTCACCACGGACAGGCGACTCTGGGGCCAACGTCCTGACTTTC. The full variable domain, its missing parts supplied by reference TRBV18 and TRBJ2-6, is NAGVMQNPRHLVRRRGQEARLRCSPMKGHSHVYWYRQLPEEGLKFMVYLQKENIIDESGMPKERFSAEFPKEGPSILRIQQVVRGDSAAYFCASSPRTGDSGANVLTFGAGSRLTVL.

Here the CDR3 reads CASSRSEGAEQYF. Written as DNA, the CDR3 is TGTGCCAGCAGCCGGTCGGAGGGGGCCGAGCAGTACTTC. The genes are TRBV28 and TRBJ2-7; TRBD1 might be the D (7 bases). Germline CDR1 MDHEN, CDR2 SYDVKM. The CDR3 has 13 amino acids. The V gene lost 6 bases and the J gene lost 6 bases, with 15 bases spanning the gap.

This clone has just one count. This chain joins TRBV19 and TRBJ1-2, with TRBD1 identical over 8 bases. The J segment lost 4 bases and the V segment lost 7 bases, leaving 14 bases of the junction unmatched. CDR1 is LNHDA, CDR2 SQIVND, per germline (reference sequence). This CDR3 spans 16 amino acids. The CDR3 here is CASMGLGQGLIYGYTF. Here the CDR3 DNA reads TGTGCCAGTATGGGGCTCGGACAGGGACTCATCTATGGCTACACCTTC.

CDR3 DNA: TGTGCCAGCAGACTAGCGGGAGGGCTTACCTACGAGCAGTACTTC. It translates to CASRLAGGLTYEQYF. The chain joins TRBV7-9 to TRBJ2-7, with 13 bases fitting TRBD2. V was pared by 6 bases and J by 2 bases, with 4 bases of the junction left unmatched. The CDR3 totals 15 residues. CDR1 is SEHNR and CDR2 is FQNEAQ in the germline V gene (reference sequence).

This sequence joins TRBV4-3 and TRBJ2-2; TRBD2 agrees at 10 bases. This CDR3 is 21 amino acids long. Germline V gene lookup returns CDR1 LGHNA and CDR2 YSLEER. J lost 6 bases, V lost 3 bases, and 22 bases had no gene match. In nucleotides, the CDR3 is TGCGCCAGCAGCCAGAACGGACTAGCGGAGGCCTTAAGCCGGAAGGCCGGGGAGCTGTTTTTT. Amino acids: CASSQNGLAEALSRKAGELFF.

The chain recombines TRBV2 with TRBJ2-7, with D uncertain. The CDR3 length is 13 residues. V lost 5 bases and J lost 4, with 12 bases in between. Germline V lookup: CDR1 SNHLY, CDR2 FYNNEI. CDR3 protein: CASSLQNYYEQYF. CDR3 bases: TGTGCCAGCAGTCTGCAGAACTATTACGAGCAGTACTTC.

V is TRBV10-3 and J is TRBJ2-2, with 8 bases lining up with TRBD2. CDR3 length: 13 amino acids. The trim removed 10 bases at V and 5 bases at J, leaving 6 bases unmatched. From germline, CDR1 is ENHRY and CDR2 SYGVKD. The CDR3 DNA is TGTGCCAGAGGACTAGCTGGAACCGGGGAGCTGTTTTTT. Protein: CARGLAGTGELFF.

The chain combines TRBV5-1 with TRBJ2-3; D is unclear. The germline V gene has CDR1 SGHRS and CDR2 YFSETQ. This CDR3 has 15 residues. V was shortened by 0 bases and J by 2 bases, with 10 bases between the two germline ends. CDR3 residues: CASSLVPGTTDTQYF. For the CDR3, the DNA is TGCGCCAGCAGCTTGGTCCCAGGTACCACAGATACGCAGTATTTT.

This chain uses TRBV14 with TRBJ2-2; 9 nucleotides match TRBD1. The V and J ends lost 4 bases and 2 bases, in that order; junction bases with no gene match: 5. The CDR3 has 16 residues. The germline V gene has CDR1 SGHDN and CDR2 FVKESK. The CDR3 coding sequence is TGTGCCAGCAGCCCCTGGACAGGGGTTAACACCGGGGAGCTGTTTTTT. Amino acids: CASSPWTGVNTGELFF.

The DNA of the CDR3 is TGTGCCAGCAGCTTAGGGTGGGGCCCAGATACGCAGTATTTT. Its protein product is CASSLGWGPDTQYF. This rearrangement joins TRBV11-3 to TRBJ2-3, with D perhaps TRBD1 (5 bases). Per the germline V gene, CDR1 is SGHNT and CDR2 is YENEEA. Trimming left V 1 base short and J 4 bases short, with 9 bases between. The CDR3 runs to 14 residues.

The chain has TRBV28 and TRBJ2-4; D is perhaps TRBD2 (5 bases). Per germline, CDR1 MDHEN and CDR2 SYDVKM. This CDR3 is built from 16 residues. Trimming stripped 7 bases from V and 8 bases from J, with 24 bases between. In nucleotides, the CDR3 is TGTGCCAGCACGCCTTTGGGAGCGGCAGAAGAGGACATTCAGTACTTC. Residues: CASTPLGAAEEDIQYF. The full variable domain, completed using reference TRBV28 and TRBJ2-4, is DVKVTQSSRYLVKRTGEKVFLECVQDMDHENMFWYRQDPGLGLRLIYFSYDVKMKEKGDIPEGYSVSREKKERFSLILESASTNQTSMYLCASTPLGAAEEDIQYFGAGTRLSVL.